The rows below give T cell receptor beta chains drawn from one sample of a study of human thymus T cells. TCRdb keeps only in-frame clones here, not all; method: immunoSEQ multiplex PCR. Among 35,000 to 55,000 clones listed, approximately 93% were seen once. Sequenced: blood. The source of these receptors is a boy in the first two years of life with a congenital heart defect but otherwise immunologically healthy. CDR3s include the opening cysteine and the closing phenylalanine or tryptophan.

>TRBV7-9|18|TRBJ2-1
CASSLARTSGGSYNEQFF
>TRBV21-1|17|TRBJ2-2
CASSLVGLAGGTGELFF
>TRBV18|15|TRBJ1-1
CASSGGGASDTEAFF
>TRBV2|15|TRBJ2-7
CASRVAGGYPYEQYF
>TRBV6-5|11|TRBJ2-7
CASSRRGEQYF
>TRBV7-8|15|TRBJ2-7
CASSRWGGASYEQYF
>TRBV5-4|17|TRBJ2-3
CASSHPGLAGLTDTQYF
>TRBV5-1|15|TRBJ2-1
CASSLAFGSRREQFF
>TRBV9|14|TRBJ2-3
CASSVKGSTDTQYF
>TRBV5-6|16|TRBJ1-2
CASSLAGGPQNYGYTF
>TRBV10-1|15|TRBJ2-3
CASSVTSGGADTQYF
>TRBV7-8|17|TRBJ2-3
CASSPKRAGGSTDTQYF
>TRBV5-1|11|TRBJ2-5
CASSGQETQYF
>TRBV5-1|14|TRBJ2-3
CASSLGDLTDTQYF
>TRBV6-5|16|TRBJ2-5
CASSSGTLRRAETQYF
>TRBV7-2|14|TRBJ1-2
CASSLDSSGYGYTF
>TRBV9|17|TRBJ1-3
CASSVLGTPEFSNTIYF
>TRBV6-5|13|TRBJ1-1
CASSPRLGYTAFF